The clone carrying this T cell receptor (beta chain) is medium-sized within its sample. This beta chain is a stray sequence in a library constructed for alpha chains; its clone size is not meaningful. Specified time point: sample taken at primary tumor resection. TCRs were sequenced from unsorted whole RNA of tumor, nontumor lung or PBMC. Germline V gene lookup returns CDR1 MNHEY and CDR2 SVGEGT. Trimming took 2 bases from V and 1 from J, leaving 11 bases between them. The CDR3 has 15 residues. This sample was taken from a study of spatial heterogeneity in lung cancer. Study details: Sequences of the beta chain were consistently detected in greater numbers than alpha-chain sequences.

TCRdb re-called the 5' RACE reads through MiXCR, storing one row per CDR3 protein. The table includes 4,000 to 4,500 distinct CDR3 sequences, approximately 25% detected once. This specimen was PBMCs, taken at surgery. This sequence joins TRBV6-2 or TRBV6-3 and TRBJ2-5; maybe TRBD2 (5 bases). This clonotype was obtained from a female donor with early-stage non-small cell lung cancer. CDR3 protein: CASSYEGVGQETQYF. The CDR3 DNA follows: TGTGCCAGCAGTTACGAGGGAGTAGGCCAAGAGACCCAGTACTTC.